This T cell receptor beta chain originates from a study of T cells in Graves' hyperthyroidism and ophthalmopathy. Notes on the study in general: Blood shared most expanded thyroid clonotypes above 0.001.

The V and J ends lost 11 bases and 5 bases respectively, with 16 bases between them. The CDR3 loop spans 13 amino acids. Germline values: CDR1 MDHEN, CDR2 SYDVKM. Authors of the study amplified TCR beta CDR3 regions from RNA transcripts. The primer set for the first-round RT-PCR of the TCR CDR3 was HTBI. TCRdb used MiXCR to reprocess the multiplex PCR reads, holding one entry per CDR3 protein. The sample lists around 300,000 distinct CDR3 sequences; approximately 16% were seen once. This clonotype has at least ten counts. Its antigen is unidentified. The source is a woman aged 50 to 60 with Graves' hyperthyroidism that later progressed to Graves' ophthalmopathy. The J gene is TRBJ2-1, the V gene TRBV28, with D unclear. Specimen: blood. The DNA for the CDR3 is TGTGCCGTCAGTCGATATTCCAACAATGAGCAGTTCTTC. It encodes CAVSRYSNNEQFF.